This T cell receptor beta chain was identified in a study of T cell repertoires in cytomegalovirus infection. The study, taken as a whole, reports: Frequencies of public TCR beta families were cumulated, and this identified carriers of CMV plus the relevant HLA.

A single record per CDR3 protein comes from TCRdb applying MiXCR to the reads. Of some 400,000 distinct CDR3 sequences in the sample, around a sixth were seen once. Comment on this clonotype: What it binds is unknown.

With V trimmed by 1 base and J by 3 bases, 6 bases remained unmatched. This CDR3 has 16 residues. Germline CDR1 SGHRS, CDR2 YFSETQ. The genes are TRBV5-1 and TRBJ2-2; 7 bases align to TRBD1. This receptor was taken from a human donor in good health (CMV status not recorded). Some clones in this sample may be carry-over from other donors' samples. Sequenced material: PBMCs. CDR3 region: CASSLSDRPDTGELFF. CDR3 sequence (DNA): TGCGCCAGCAGCTTGTCGGACAGGCCGGACACCGGGGAGCTGTTTTTT. The full variable domain, its missing parts supplied by reference TRBV5-1 and TRBJ2-2, is KAGVTQTPRYLIKTRGQQVTLSCSPISGHRSVSWYQQTPGQGLQFLFEYFSETQRNKGNFPGRFSGRQFSNSRSEMNVSTLELGDSALYLCASSLSDRPDTGELFFGEGSRLTVL.